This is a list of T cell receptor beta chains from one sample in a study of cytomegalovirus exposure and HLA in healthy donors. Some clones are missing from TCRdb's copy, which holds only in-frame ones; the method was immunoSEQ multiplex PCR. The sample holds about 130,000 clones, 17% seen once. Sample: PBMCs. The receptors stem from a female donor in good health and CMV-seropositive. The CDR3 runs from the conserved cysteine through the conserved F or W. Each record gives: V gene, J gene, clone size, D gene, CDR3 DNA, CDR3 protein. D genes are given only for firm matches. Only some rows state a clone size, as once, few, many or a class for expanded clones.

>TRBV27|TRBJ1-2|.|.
TGTGCCAGCAGTCTGGGGGCGGTCTATGGCTACACCTTC
CASSLGAVYGYTF
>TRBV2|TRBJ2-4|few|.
TGTGCCAGCAGTGAAGGATGGCGGCAGGGGCCAACTGCCAAAAACATTCAGTACTTC
CASSEGWRQGPTAKNIQYF
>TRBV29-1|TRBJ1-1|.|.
TGCAGCGTTCCCCACGGGGGGGGAGCTTGGAACACTGAAGCTTTCTTT
CSVPHGGGAWNTEAFF
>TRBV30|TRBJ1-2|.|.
TGTGCCTGGGTAAGGGACACCGGCTACACCTTC
CAWVRDTGYTF
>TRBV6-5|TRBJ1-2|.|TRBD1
TGTGCCAGCAGTTACTCCCAGGACAGGGGATGGAAGGGCTACACCTTC
CASSYSQDRGWKGYTF
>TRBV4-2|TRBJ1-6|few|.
TGTGCCAGCAGCCAACTGGGGGCGAATTCACCCCTCCACTTT
CASSQLGANSPLHF
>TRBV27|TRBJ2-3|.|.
TGTGCCAGCAGTCCACCACCTACCCGCGTTAGCACAGATACGCAGTATTTT
CASSPPPTRVSTDTQYF
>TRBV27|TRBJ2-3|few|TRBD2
TGTGCCAGCAGTTTATGGGGACTAGCGGGGGATACGCAGTATTTT
CASSLWGLAGDTQYF
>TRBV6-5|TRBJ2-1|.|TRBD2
TGTGCCAGCAGTCAACGGACTAGTCCCCCAACTAAGTTCTTC
CASSQRTSPPTKFF
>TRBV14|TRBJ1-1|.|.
TGTGCCAGCAGCCAACTTGTGGAGGATTCGGGGGGGAACACTGAAGCTTTCTTT
CASSQLVEDSGGNTEAFF
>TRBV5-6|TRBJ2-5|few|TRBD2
TGTGCCAGCAGCGAAAGACTAGCGGGGCAAGAGACCCAGTACTTC
CASSERLAGQETQYF
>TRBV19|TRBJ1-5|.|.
TGTGCCAGTAGTATTAAAGAGAATCAGCCCCAGCATTTT
CASSIKENQPQHF
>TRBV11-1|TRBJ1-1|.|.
TGTGCCAGCAGCTTATTCCCGAGGAGAGCTGAAGCTTTCTTT
CASSLFPRRAEAFF
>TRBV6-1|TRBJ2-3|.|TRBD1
TGTGCCAGCAGTGAAGTTTATGTGGACAGGGTTTCAGATACGCAGTATTTT
CASSEVYVDRVSDTQYF
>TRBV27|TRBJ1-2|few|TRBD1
TGTGCCAGCAGTTCAGACAGGGCCTATGGCTACACCTTC
CASSSDRAYGYTF
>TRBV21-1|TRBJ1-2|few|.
TGTGCCAGCAGCCGAGGGACAGGGAATAGTCACGGCTACACCTTC
CASSRGTGNSHGYTF
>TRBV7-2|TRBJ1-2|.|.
TGTGCCAGCAGCCGCGCGAGACAAGTCTATGGCTACACCTTC
CASSRARQVYGYTF
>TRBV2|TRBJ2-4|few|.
TGTGCCAGCAGCGCCCTGACGCGACTGAACATTCAGTACTTC
CASSALTRLNIQYF
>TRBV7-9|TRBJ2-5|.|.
TGTGCCAGCAGCTTAGCAAGGGGGGGAGAGACCCAGTACTTC
CASSLARGGETQYF
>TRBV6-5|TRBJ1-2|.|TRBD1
TGTGCCAGCGGAAAAGGATACAGGGGGCTGAGGGGCTACACCTTC
CASGKGYRGLRGYTF
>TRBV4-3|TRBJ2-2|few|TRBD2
TGCGCCAGCAGCCAGGACCCCTCTAGCGGGAGTACCGGGGAGCTGTTTTTT
CASSQDPSSGSTGELFF
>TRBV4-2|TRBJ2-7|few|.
TGTGCCAGCAGCCAAGGTGGCAGCTCCTACGAGCAGTACTTC
CASSQGGSSYEQYF
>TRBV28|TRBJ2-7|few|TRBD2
TGTGCCAGCAGTTTAATAGCGGGAGGGCCCTACGAGCAGTACTTC
CASSLIAGGPYEQYF
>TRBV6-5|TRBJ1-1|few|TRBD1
TGTGCCAGCAGCCTCACAGGGGCGAACACTGAGGCTTTCTTT
CASSLTGANTEAFF
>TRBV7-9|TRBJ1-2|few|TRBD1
TGTGCCAGCAGCATTAACACAGGGGGCCACTATGGCTACACCTTC
CASSINTGGHYGYTF
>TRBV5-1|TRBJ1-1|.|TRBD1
TGCGCCAGCAGCTATCCGGACAGGGTTACTGAAGCTTTCTTT
CASSYPDRVTEAFF
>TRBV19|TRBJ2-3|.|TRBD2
TGTGCCAGTAGCCTCGGGACTAGCGGGGTCACAGATACGCAGTATTTT
CASSLGTSGVTDTQYF
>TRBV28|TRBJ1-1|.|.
TGTGCCAGCAGTTCGGGGGGGCGAGACACTGAAGCTTTCTTT
CASSSGGRDTEAFF
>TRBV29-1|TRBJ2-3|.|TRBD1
TGCAGCGCGCAACAGGGGAGCACAGATACGCAGTATTTT
CSAQQGSTDTQYF
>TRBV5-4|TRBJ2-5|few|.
TGTGCCAGCAGCTTGGGGCCGGACAGATTTCAAGAGACCCAGTACTTC
CASSLGPDRFQETQYF
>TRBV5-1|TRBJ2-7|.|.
TGCGCCAGCTCCGATGCAAGGGGGGGGAAATACGAGCAGTACTTC
CASSDARGGKYEQYF
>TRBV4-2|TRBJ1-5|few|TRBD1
TGTGCCAGCAGCCAAGAGGTTAATTCGGGACAGGGGGTCAATCAGCCCCAGCATTTT
CASSQEVNSGQGVNQPQHF
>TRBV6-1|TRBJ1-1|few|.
TGTGCCAGCAGTGGTCGGGGATTGAAGACTGAAGCTTTCTTT
CASSGRGLKTEAFF
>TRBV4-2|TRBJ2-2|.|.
TGTGCCAGCAGCGGGGGCGCGAACACCGGGGAGCTGTTTTTT
CASSGGANTGELFF
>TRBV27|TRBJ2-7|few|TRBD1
TGTGCCAGCAGCCCCAACCCGGGACAGGTGATCTACGAGCAGTACTTC
CASSPNPGQVIYEQYF
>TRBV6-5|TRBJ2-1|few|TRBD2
TGTGCCAGCAGGACCAAACTAGCGGGAGAGCAGTTCTTC
CASRTKLAGEQFF
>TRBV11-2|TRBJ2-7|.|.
TGTGCCAGCAGCTTAGTCGTACGCGACGAGCAGTACTTC
CASSLVVRDEQYF
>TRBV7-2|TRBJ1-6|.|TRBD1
TGTGCCACCAGAAACAGGGGGCCAAATTCACCCCTCCACTTT
CATRNRGPNSPLHF
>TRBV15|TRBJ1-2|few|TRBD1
TGTGCCACCAGCCGCGACAGGGGGTGGACTGGCTACACCTTC
CATSRDRGWTGYTF
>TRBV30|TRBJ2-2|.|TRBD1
TGTGCCCGGAGCACCGGGACAGGTGGCGGGGAGCTGTTTTTT
CARSTGTGGGELFF
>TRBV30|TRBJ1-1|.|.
TGTGCCTGGAGTGTGGGCATTATGAACACTGAAGCTTTCTTT
CAWSVGIMNTEAFF
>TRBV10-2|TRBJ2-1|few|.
TGCGCCAGCAGTGATCCGTACAATGAGCAGTTCTTC
CASSDPYNEQFF
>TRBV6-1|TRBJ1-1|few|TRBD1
TGTGCCAGCAGCCTGGACAGGTCGGGCACTGAAGCTTTCTTT
CASSLDRSGTEAFF
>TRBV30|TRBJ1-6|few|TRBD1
TGTGCCTGGAGCGGCAGGGGGCTTAATTCACCCCTCCACTTT
CAWSGRGLNSPLHF
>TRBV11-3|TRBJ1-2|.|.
TGTGCCAGCAGACCGTGCAGGGACTACAACTATGGCTACACCTTC
CASRPCRDYNYGYTF
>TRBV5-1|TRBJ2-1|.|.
TGCGCCAGCAGCTCCGACAGCATATACAATGAGCAGTTCTTC
CASSSDSIYNEQFF
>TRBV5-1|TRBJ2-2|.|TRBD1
TGCGCCAGCAGCTCGCACCACCCAGGGGGCGCGGTTACCGGGGAGCTGTTTTTT
CASSSHHPGGAVTGELFF
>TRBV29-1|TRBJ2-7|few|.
TGCAGCGCCTTCAGTGTTCCCTACGAGCAGTACTTC
CSAFSVPYEQYF
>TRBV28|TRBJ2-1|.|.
TGTGCCAGCAGTTCCCCCCCACTAGATGAGCAGTTCTTC
CASSSPPLDEQFF
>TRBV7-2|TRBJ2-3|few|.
TGTGCCAGCAGCGTATTACCAGCGGCGTCAAAGTATACGCAGTATTTT
CASSVLPAASKYTQYF
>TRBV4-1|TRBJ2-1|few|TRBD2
TGCGCCAGCAGCCAAGATTGGCCTAGCGGGAATTTCGGTGAGCAGTTCTTC
CASSQDWPSGNFGEQFF
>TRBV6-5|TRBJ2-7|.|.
TGTGCCAGCAGGGGGGGGACAGGCTCCTACGAGCAGTACTTC
CASRGGTGSYEQYF
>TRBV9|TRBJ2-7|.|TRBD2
TGTGCCAGCAGCGTAGAGGAACTAGCGGAAACCTACGAGCAGTACTTC
CASSVEELAETYEQYF
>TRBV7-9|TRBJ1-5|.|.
TGTGCCAGCAGCTTATACGGTAATCAGCCCCAGCATTTT
CASSLYGNQPQHF
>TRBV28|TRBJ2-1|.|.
TGTGCCAGCAGTTTCTTGCCGGGCCGGACGGGATTCTTC
CASSFLPGRTGFF
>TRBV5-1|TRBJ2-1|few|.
TGCGCCAGCAGCTTGGACAGTCACAATGAGCAGTTCTTC
CASSLDSHNEQFF
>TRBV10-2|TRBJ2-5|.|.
TGCGCCACTTCTCCCCAGGAGACCCAGTACTTC
CATSPQETQYF